These 11 T cell receptor beta chains were sequenced from one sample in a study of blood T cells in healthy people across ages (dated by TCRdb to the mid-2010s). The library was built by means of 5' RACE. Sequenced using an Illumina HiSeq 2500. A second roughly 6 to 11 cycle PCR used a sample-barcoded 5' primer and a J-beta primer mix. TCRdb reanalyzed the raw reads on its own, using fastp at Q25 for trimming and MiXCR for clone calling, and kept in-frame beta chains. When rows share a CDR3 protein, they turn into one entry using the most common DNA and genes. The sample data list 700,000 or so distinct CDR3 sequences, and about 20% of these were observed just once. The biggest ten clones account for roughly 22% of the sample. Sequencing used blood. The receptors originated from a man in his 70s in good health.

V gene TRBV10-3 combines with J gene TRBJ1-2; D remains ambiguous. Germline CDR1 is ENHRY and CDR2 is SYGVKD. Trimming cost V 2 bases and J 8 bases, with 12 bases left between them. CDR3 length equals 13 residues. CDR3 nucleotide sequence: TGTGCCATCAGTGAGGAGGGAGTGGGCGGCTACACCTTC. It yields the protein CAISEEGVGGYTF.

The rearrangement links TRBV12-3 or TRBV12-4 to TRBJ1-2; unclear D gene. The V end lost 3 bases, the J end lost 1 base, and 15 bases lay between the germline ends. The CDR3 has 16 amino acids. Written as DNA, the CDR3 is TGTGCCAGCAGTTTTTCAGGTGGGAATGATAACTATGGCTACACCTTC. Translating gives CASSFSGGNDNYGYTF.

The chain's CDR3 is CSASRDAQSYEQYF. CDR3 nucleotides: TGCAGTGCTAGTAGAGACGCCCAGTCCTACGAGCAGTACTTC. The chain couples TRBV20-1 to TRBJ2-7; D gene uncertain. Germline loops: CDR1 DFQATT, CDR2 SNEGSKA (reference sequence). Trimming removed 3 bases from V and 1 base from J, with 13 bases in between. The CDR3 length is 14 residues.

The CDR3 spells CSARDLGTDYGYTF. CDR3 DNA: TGCAGTGCTAGAGATCTAGGGACAGATTATGGCTACACCTTC. The rearrangement links TRBV20-1 to TRBJ1-2; 7 nucleotides line up with TRBD1. The CDR3 consists of 14 residues. J was trimmed by 5 bases and V by 0 bases; bases with no gene match: 6. The V gene's germline CDR1 is DFQATT and CDR2 SNEGSKA (reference sequence).

This chain uses TRBV11-2 with TRBJ1-3; no firm D call. V dropped 5 bases and J dropped 0 bases, with 8 bases sitting between them. Germline-derived CDR1 and CDR2 are SGHAT and FQNNGV. This CDR3 spans 14 amino acids. CDR3 protein: CASSATTSGNTIYF. CDR3 coding DNA: TGTGCCAGCAGCGCCACTACCTCTGGAAACACCATATATTTT.

This clonotype was recorded at least ten times. The chain links TRBV29-1 to TRBJ2-3, with TRBD2 identical over 8 bases. The CDR3 consists of 14 residues. The junction had 12 bases not matched to a gene; V was cut back by 7 bases and J by 6 bases. Per the germline V gene, CDR1 is SQVTM and CDR2 is ANQGSEA. The CDR3 sequence is CSANSRGGGDTQYF. Written as DNA, the CDR3 is TGCAGCGCCAATTCCCGGGGGGGTGGCGATACGCAGTATTTT.

This clonotype was seen only a few times. This chain joins TRBV6-1 and TRBJ2-3, with D perhaps matching TRBD1 (7 bases). Trimming took off 2 bases at V and 4 bases at J, with 13 bases between the two ends. CDR3 length: 15 amino acids. Germline loops: CDR1 MNHNS, CDR2 SASEGT. The DNA for the CDR3 is TGTGCCAGCAGTGAACCGGGGGACAGCCCAGATACGCAGTATTTT. It yields the protein CASSEPGDSPDTQYF.

The chain couples TRBV14 to TRBJ2-1, with 7 positions matching TRBD2. This CDR3 region has 17 residues. Per germline, CDR1 SGHDN and CDR2 FVKESK. The V segment lost 4 bases and the J segment 4 bases; nucleotides outside the gene matches: 13. The CDR3 DNA reads as TGTGCCAGCAGCCCTCTCTCGGCTAGCGGTTATTACAATGAGCAGTTCTTC. Its protein product is CASSPLSASGYYNEQFF.

This chain joins TRBV25-1 and TRBJ2-6; TRBD1 agrees at 7 bases. The germline CDR1 and CDR2 sequences are MGHDK and SYGVNS. This CDR3 is 16 amino acids long. V shed 4 bases and J 0 bases; nucleotides not matched to a gene: 3. CDR3 residues: CASSGQGLSGANVLTF. The CDR3 region has the DNA TGTGCCAGCAGTGGACAGGGTCTCTCTGGGGCCAACGTCCTGACTTTC.

The chain carries TRBV12-3 or TRBV12-4 and TRBJ2-4; maybe TRBD1 (6 bases). This CDR3 is built from 16 residues. Trimming took 5 bases from V and 1 from J, leaving 15 bases between them. CDR3 sequence: CASSPTRGSAKNIQYF. CDR3 DNA sequence: TGTGCCAGCAGTCCCACCAGGGGATCGGCCAAAAACATTCAGTACTTC.

This clonotype was observed many times. The V and J genes are TRBV7-3 and TRBJ2-1; tentatively, D is TRBD2 (6 bases). The germline CDR1 and CDR2 sequences are SGHTA and FQGTGA. The V end was cut by 2 bases, the J end by 2 bases, with 10 bases between. This CDR3 spans 15 amino acids. CDR3 DNA sequence: TGTGCCAGCAGCTTAGGGGGGATTACCTACAATGAGCAGTTCTTC. Translation gives CASSLGGITYNEQFF.